The sample holds a few counts of the clone carrying this TCR beta chain. Its cognate antigen is unknown. Using quantitative 5'-RACE with molecular barcodes, the authors made TCR beta libraries. TCRdb re-called the 5' RACE reads with MiXCR, one entry per CDR3 protein. Among some 250,000 distinct CDR3 sequences, 20% to 30% were seen once, and the ten largest hold roughly 0.67%. These data are taken from a study of CD8 T cells in ankylosing spondylitis. Regarding the study as a whole: Matched synovial fluid from ankylosing spondylitis patients was reported to be enriched for disease-linked clones. Within ankylosing spondylitis blood, a TCR beta motif made up of under 10 highly homologous variants appeared to be characteristic.

The V gene end was trimmed by 1 base and the J gene end by 4 bases; junction bases not matched to a gene: 7. The CDR3 has 15 residues. Germline lookup yields CDR1 DFQATT and CDR2 SNEGSKA (reference sequence). Sequencing used blood, either unsorted or a sorted T cell fraction (not recorded which). The chain carries TRBV20-1 and TRBJ2-3; 8 positions match TRBD1. This clonotype was sampled from a male donor with ankylosing spondylitis or in good health (not recorded which). The CDR3: CSARGTGNGADTQYF. In DNA, the CDR3 is TGCAGTGCTAGAGGGACAGGGAATGGAGCAGATACGCAGTATTTT.